The 31 T cell receptor beta chains below were found in one sample sequenced in a study of beta chain features in type 1 diabetes. The antigens of these receptors remain unknown. Investigators reverse transcribed all isolated RNA, so they sequenced expressed TCRB transcripts. This table comes from immunoSEQ multiplex PCR, and its TCRdb copy is limited to in-frame clones, with some not included. The table records approximately 170,000 clones, roughly 59% of them present only once. Study-wide results and caveats: Across all four CD4+ subsets, people with type 1 diabetes showed modestly shorter TCRB CDR3s.

The sequenced sample consisted of naive CD4+ T cells from blood. The receptors stem from a man between 25 and 39 years old with type 1 diabetes.

This chain connects TRBV9 to TRBJ2-3, with 7 bases lining up with TRBD2. Looked up from germline, CDR1 is SGDLS and CDR2 is YYNGEE. With V trimmed by 4 bases and J by 2 bases, 7 bases remained unmatched. The CDR3 sequence is 15 residues long. CDR3 nucleotides: TGTGCCAGCAGCCGAACTAGCGAGTACACAGATACGCAGTATTTT. It translates to CASSRTSEYTDTQYF. Full variable domain (rest looked up from reference TRBV9 and TRBJ2-3): DSGVTQTPKHLITATGQRVTLRCSPRSGDLSVYWYQQSLDQGLQFLIQYYNGEERAKGNILERFSAQQFPDLHSELNLSSLELGDSALYFCASSRTSEYTDTQYFGPGTRLTVL.

V and J are TRBV29-1 and TRBJ2-3; D perhaps matches TRBD1 (6 bases). Trimming cost V 7 bases and J 1 base, with 15 bases left between them. CDR1 SQVTM and CDR2 ANQGSEA come from the germline V gene. This CDR3 contains 14 residues. CDR3: CSANRDAGTDTQYF. The CDR3 coding sequence is TGCAGCGCCAACAGGGATGCGGGCACAGATACGCAGTATTTT.

This clone was counted between two and nine times. This sequence joins TRBV30 and TRBJ1-5; TRBD1 agrees at 9 bases. Germline lookup yields CDR1 GTSNPN and CDR2 SVGIG (reference sequence). V lost 3 bases and J lost 3; bases outside the gene matches: 3. The CDR3 consists of 14 residues. DNA for the CDR3: TGTGCCTGGAGGTCACAGGGGGCCAATCAGCCCCAGCATTTT. The encoded protein is CAWRSQGANQPQHF.

V and J are TRBV4-3 and TRBJ2-7; D remains ambiguous. CDR1 LGHNA and CDR2 YSLEER come from the germline V gene. The CDR3 runs to 15 residues. V was trimmed by 0 bases and J by 3 bases, leaving 12 bases between them. The CDR3 reads CASSQEAQRRYEQYF. The CDR3 nucleotides are TGCGCCAGCAGCCAAGAAGCCCAACGGCGCTACGAGCAGTACTTC.

The genes are TRBV27 and TRBJ2-7; 7 nucleotides line up with TRBD1. This CDR3 comprises 16 residues. Germline V CDR1 and CDR2: MNHEY, SMNVEV (reference sequence). V shed 3 bases and J 9 bases; nucleotides not matched to a gene: 17. The CDR3 DNA reads TGTGCCAGCAGTTTGGGGTCGACAGGGACAACCGTTGCGCAGTACTTC. Its protein is CASSLGSTGTTVAQYF.

This clone was picked up a small number of times. V and J are TRBV5-1 and TRBJ1-6; D perhaps matches TRBD1 (5 bases). The ends were cut back, 3 bases at V and 8 bases at J, with 12 bases in the middle. CDR1 SGHRS and CDR2 YFSETQ come from the germline V gene. The CDR3 is 14 amino acids. DNA of the CDR3: TGCGCCAGCAGCTCCGGGACGGGAGATTCACCCCTCCACTTT. Translating gives CASSSGTGDSPLHF.

V usage is TRBV4-1 and J usage is TRBJ2-7; D call uncertain. CDR1 and CDR2 from the germline V gene are MGHRA and YSYEKL. V lost 5 bases to trimming and J lost 3 bases, with 8 bases between them. The CDR3 runs 12 residues. This chain's CDR3 is CASSTGGYEQYF. DNA of the CDR3: TGCGCCAGCAGCACGGGCGGCTACGAGCAGTACTTC.

The genes are TRBV29-1 and TRBJ1-1, with D perhaps matching TRBD1 (5 bases). The germline V gene encodes CDR1 SQVTM and CDR2 ANQGSEA. The CDR3 covers 13 residues. V shed 3 bases and J shed 1 base, with 9 bases lying between them. The CDR3 bases are TGCAGCGTTGAGTGGACAAGGAACACTGAAGCTTTCTTT. Protein product: CSVEWTRNTEAFF.

This clone was counted a few times. The chain couples TRBV7-9 to TRBJ1-5; D uncertain. V lost 1 base and J lost 2, with 12 bases in between. This CDR3 region has 16 residues. Per the germline V gene, CDR1 is SEHNR and CDR2 is FQNEAQ (reference sequence). The CDR3 here is CASSLDGAKGNQPQHF. The CDR3 region has the DNA TGTGCCAGCAGCTTAGACGGAGCTAAGGGCAATCAGCCCCAGCATTTT.

The chain links TRBV30 to TRBJ1-5, with D possibly matching TRBD1 (6 bases). Deletions cut 3 bases from V and 4 bases from J, with 10 bases between. The CDR3 is made up of 13 amino acids. Germline CDR1 is GTSNPN and CDR2 is SVGIG (reference sequence). CDR3 in amino acids: CAWSGQSNQPQHF. The CDR3 DNA follows: TGTGCCTGGAGCGGACAGTCAAATCAGCCCCAGCATTTT.

This clone was recorded a few times. The chain couples TRBV30 to TRBJ1-5, with D maybe TRBD1 (5 bases). This CDR3 region has 14 residues. V lost 2 bases and J 2 bases, leaving 10 bases between the germline ends. Germline V gene sequence: CDR1 GTSNPN, CDR2 SVGIG (reference sequence). CDR3 coding DNA: TGTGCCTGGAGTATCGCGACAGGCAATCAGCCCCAGCATTTT. Translating gives CAWSIATGNQPQHF. The full variable domain, its missing parts supplied by reference TRBV30 and TRBJ1-5, is SQTIHQWPATLVQPVGSPLSLECTVEGTSNPNLYWYRQAAGRGLQLLFYSVGIGQISSEVPQNLSASRPQDRQFILSSKKLLLSDSGFYLCAWSIATGNQPQHFGDGTRLSIL.

The chain links TRBV21-1 to TRBJ2-5; the DNA was not compared with TRBD2, the D call given in the table. TRBV21-1 is described as a pseudogene. There are 12 residues in the CDR3. The DNA of the CDR3 is TGTGCCAGCCCGGGGGACCGGGAGACCCAGTACTTC. Protein: CASPGDRETQYF.

The chain recombines TRBV4-3 with TRBJ1-2; D gene unclear. Germline V gene lookup returns CDR1 LGHNA and CDR2 YSLEER. V was trimmed by 0 bases and J by 2 bases, leaving 10 bases between them. This CDR3 has 15 residues. The CDR3 loop is CASSQDGAVNYGYTF. CDR3 coding DNA: TGCGCCAGCAGCCAAGATGGCGCTGTAAACTATGGCTACACCTTC.

The chain recombines TRBV7-2 with TRBJ2-1, with D perhaps matching TRBD1 or TRBD2 (5 bases each). CDR3 length equals 15 residues. Germline CDR1 reads SGHTA; CDR2 reads FQGNSA. The V and J ends lost 1 base and 10 bases respectively, with 17 bases between them. The DNA of the CDR3 is TGTGCCAGCAGCTTAGAGACCCGGGGCGCCGGAGAGCAGTTCTTC. Its translation: CASSLETRGAGEQFF. Together with reference TRBV7-2 and TRBJ2-1, the CDR3 gives the full variable domain: GAGVSQSPSNKVTEKGKDVELRCDPISGHTALYWYRQSLGQGLEFLIYFQGNSAPDKSGLPSDRFSAERTGGSVSTLTIQRTQQEDSAVYLCASSLETRGAGEQFFGPGTRLTVL.

This chain joins TRBV4-1 and TRBJ2-5; TRBD1 aligns across 10 bases. The V and J ends lost 2 bases and 4 bases, in that order; junction bases with no gene match: 4. This CDR3 region has 15 residues. CDR1 and CDR2 (germline): MGHRA, YSYEKL. The CDR3 reads CASSQSGTGAETQYF. CDR3 nucleotide sequence: TGCGCCAGCAGCCAATCCGGGACAGGGGCAGAGACCCAGTACTTC.

This clone appeared a few times. The chain recombines TRBV30 with TRBJ1-2; no reliable D call. This CDR3 has 12 residues. V shed 1 base and J shed 7 bases, with 10 bases lying between them. Germline CDR1 is GTSNPN and CDR2 is SVGIG (reference sequence). The CDR3 spells CAWSGQKGGYTF. The CDR3, as DNA: TGTGCCTGGAGTGGTCAGAAGGGTGGCTACACCTTC.

In DNA, the CDR3 is TGTGCCATCAGTGAGTCGGCATCAGGGACCTACGAGCAGTACTTC. This gives the protein CAISESASGTYEQYF. This rearrangement joins TRBV10-3 to TRBJ2-7; perhaps TRBD1 as D (5 bases). The CDR3 length is 15 residues. Looked up from germline, CDR1 is ENHRY and CDR2 is SYGVKD. V lost 0 bases, J lost 2 bases, and 11 bases lay in between.

The DNA for the CDR3 is TGTGCCAGCAGCGTAGTCCCCCTGCCAGATACGCAGTATTTT. Amino acids: CASSVVPLPDTQYF. The rearrangement uses TRBV9 and TRBJ2-3; D uncertain. Germline-derived CDR1 and CDR2 are SGDLS and YYNGEE. V was cut by 0 bases and J by 4 bases, with 9 bases left in between. The CDR3 runs 14 residues.

The chain has TRBV19 and TRBJ2-5; possibly TRBD2 for D (5 bases). Germline assignment: CDR1 LNHDA and CDR2 SQIVND (reference sequence). V lost 5 bases and J lost 4, with 11 bases in between. CDR3 length: 13 amino acids. CDR3 sequence: CASSLIRGETQYF. The CDR3 region has the DNA TGTGCCAGTAGTTTGATTCGGGGAGAGACCCAGTACTTC.

V and J are TRBV15 and TRBJ2-3, with a possible D match to TRBD2 (6 bases). This CDR3 contains 14 residues. Between the trimmed V and J ends, which lost 5 bases and 5 bases, there was a span of 14 bases. Germline V gene lookup returns CDR1 LNHNV and CDR2 YYDKDF (reference sequence). The DNA for the CDR3 is TGTGCCACCAGCTCGCGGGGCTTTGGAGATACGCAGTATTTT. Amino acid sequence: CATSSRGFGDTQYF.

J is TRBJ2-1 and V is TRBV12-5; weak D call: TRBD2 (6 bases). Germline CDR1 is LGHNT and CDR2 is FRNRAP. Between the trimmed V and J ends, which lost 3 bases and 4 bases, there was a span of 16 bases. The CDR3 runs 16 residues. The CDR3 reads CASGFMDGSGYNEQFF. The CDR3 DNA follows: TGTGCTAGTGGTTTCATGGACGGTAGCGGTTACAATGAGCAGTTCTTC.

Concerning this clone itself: This sample includes further DNA sequences coding for the same CDR3. This chain joins TRBV9 and TRBJ2-5; no firm D call. This CDR3 contains 12 residues. The germline V gene encodes CDR1 SGDLS and CDR2 YYNGEE. The germline V and J ends were trimmed by 3 bases and 5 bases, with 8 bases remaining between them. CDR3 in amino acids: CASSGSGETQYF. CDR3 coding DNA: TGTGCCAGCAGCGGGTCCGGGGAGACCCAGTACTTC.

A few counts support this clone. The rearrangement uses TRBV29-1 and TRBJ2-7; D not resolved. V was trimmed by 5 bases and J by 0 bases, leaving 8 bases between them. The germline gives CDR1 SQVTM, CDR2 ANQGSEA. This CDR3 spans 12 amino acids. CDR3 in DNA: TGCAGCGTTAGACCAGACTCCTACGAGCAGTACTTC. Protein product: CSVRPDSYEQYF.

The chain is built from TRBV28 and TRBJ1-2; tentatively, D is TRBD1 (5 bases). The length of the CDR3 is 14 residues. Per germline, CDR1 MDHEN and CDR2 SYDVKM. Trimming cost V 5 bases and J 2 bases, with 12 bases left between them. CDR3 in amino acids: CASSLPGTNYGYTF. The CDR3, as DNA: TGTGCCAGCAGTCTCCCTGGGACGAACTATGGCTACACCTTC.

V and J are TRBV10-3 and TRBJ2-3, with 7 nucleotides matching TRBD2. V lost 7 bases to trimming and J lost 1 base; unmatched junction nucleotides: 5. The CDR3 spans 14 residues. Germline CDR1 is ENHRY and CDR2 is SYGVKD. The CDR3 DNA is TGTGCCATCAAGGCGGGAGAGGGCACAGATACGCAGTATTTT. Encoded protein: CAIKAGEGTDTQYF.

This chain connects TRBV29-1 to TRBJ1-2; unclear D gene. The CDR3 contains 11 residues. V was cut by 2 bases and J by 4 bases, with 5 bases left in between. Germline CDR1 reads SQVTM; CDR2 reads ANQGSEA. The CDR3 DNA sequence: TGCAGCGTTGAACTGAGCTATGGCTACACCTTC. It is translated as CSVELSYGYTF. Complete variable domain (other parts from reference TRBV29-1 and TRBJ1-2): SAVISQKPSRDICQRGTSLTIQCQVDSQVTMMFWYRQQPGQSLTLIATANQGSEATYESGFVIDKFPISRPNLTFSTLTVSNMSPEDSSIYLCSVELSYGYTFGSGTRLTVV.

This clone has more than one count but fewer than ten. The chain has TRBV29-1 and TRBJ2-7; 7 bases are shared with TRBD2. Trimming took 7 bases from V and 7 from J; bases not matched to a gene: 19. Germline CDR1 and CDR2: SQVTM and ANQGSEA. The CDR3 consists of 15 residues. In DNA form, the CDR3 reads TGCAGCGCTTTATCACGGGACGGGAGGTCGGGAGAGCAGTACTTC. Translated, it gives CSALSRDGRSGEQYF.

The chain joins TRBV9 to TRBJ2-6, with D perhaps TRBD1 or TRBD2 (6 bases each). This CDR3 is 16 amino acids long. Germline-derived CDR1 and CDR2 are SGDLS and YYNGEE. V lost 1 base, J lost 2 bases, and 10 bases lay in between. CDR3 in amino acids: CASSVNGGTGANVLTF. The CDR3 region has the DNA TGTGCCAGCAGCGTAAACGGGGGCACTGGGGCCAACGTCCTGACTTTC.

The rearrangement joins TRBV19 to TRBJ2-7, with TRBD2 identical over 9 bases. V dropped 5 bases and J dropped 3; count of bases not matched to a gene: 8. Germline V gene data show CDR1 as LNHDA and CDR2 as SQIVND (reference sequence). There are 15 residues in the CDR3. CDR3 residues: CASSLQETSGYEQYF. DNA of the CDR3: TGTGCCAGTAGTCTTCAGGAGACTAGCGGCTACGAGCAGTACTTC.

This clone was picked up a small number of times. The chain employs TRBV30 and TRBJ1-1; 7 positions agree with TRBD1. The V and J ends lost 0 bases and 6 bases, in that order; junction bases with no gene match: 1. There are 12 residues in the CDR3. CDR1 and CDR2 (germline): GTSNPN, SVGIG (reference sequence). The CDR3 DNA sequence: TGTGCCTGGAGTGTAGGGACAGCTGAAGCTTTCTTT. The encoded protein is CAWSVGTAEAFF.

This sequence joins TRBV4-1 and TRBJ2-3; D is perhaps TRBD2 (6 bases). This CDR3 is 17 amino acids long. V shed 0 bases and J shed 2 bases, with 15 bases lying between them. CDR1 and CDR2 (germline): MGHRA, YSYEKL. CDR3 DNA: TGCGCCAGCAGCCAAGATGGGACTCAAGGTTTCACAGATACGCAGTATTTT. Protein: CASSQDGTQGFTDTQYF.